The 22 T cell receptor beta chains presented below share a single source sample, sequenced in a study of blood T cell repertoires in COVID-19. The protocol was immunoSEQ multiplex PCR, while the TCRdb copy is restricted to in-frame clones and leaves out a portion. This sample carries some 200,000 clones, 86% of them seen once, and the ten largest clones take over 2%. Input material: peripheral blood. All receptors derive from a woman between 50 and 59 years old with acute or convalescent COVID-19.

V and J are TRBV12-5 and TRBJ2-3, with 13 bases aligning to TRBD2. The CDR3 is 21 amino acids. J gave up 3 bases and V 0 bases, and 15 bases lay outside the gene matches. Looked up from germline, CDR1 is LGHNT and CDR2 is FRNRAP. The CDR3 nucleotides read TGTGCTAGTGGTTTGGTACTCCATCCGGGACTAGCGGGAAGAAGGACAGATACGCAGTATTTT. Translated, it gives CASGLVLHPGLAGRRTDTQYF.

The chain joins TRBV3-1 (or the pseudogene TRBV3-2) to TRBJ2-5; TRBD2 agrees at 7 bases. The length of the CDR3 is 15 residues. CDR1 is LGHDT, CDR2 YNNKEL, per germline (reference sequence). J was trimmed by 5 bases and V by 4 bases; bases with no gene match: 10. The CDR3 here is CASSRTSLGLETQYF. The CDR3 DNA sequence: TGTGCCAGCAGCCGGACTAGTTTGGGGCTGGAGACCCAGTACTTC.

The CDR3 DNA is TGTGCCAGTAGTACCCTCTTTGGACAGGGAACACTGAAAGCTTTCTTT. This gives the protein CASSTLFGQGTLKAFF. The chain links TRBV19 to TRBJ1-1, with 8 positions matching TRBD1. The CDR3 loop spans 16 amino acids. The V and J ends lost 4 bases and 9 bases, in that order; junction bases with no gene match: 16. Germline loops: CDR1 LNHDA, CDR2 SQIVND (reference sequence).

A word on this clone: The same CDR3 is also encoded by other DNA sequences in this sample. The CDR3 DNA follows: TGCGCCAGCAGCTTGGAACTAGCGGGGGTCAATGAGCAGTTCTTC. It specifies CASSLELAGVNEQFF. The V gene is TRBV5-1, the J gene TRBJ2-1; 11 nucleotides align to TRBD2. The CDR3 covers 15 residues. Germline CDR1 is SGHRS and CDR2 is YFSETQ. Unmatched junction bases numbered 2, after V lost 0 bases and J lost 6 bases. Using reference TRBV5-1 and TRBJ2-1 for the parts outside the CDR3, the full variable domain is KAGVTQTPRYLIKTRGQQVTLSCSPISGHRSVSWYQQTPGQGLQFLFEYFSETQRNKGNFPGRFSGRQFSNSRSEMNVSTLELGDSALYLCASSLELAGVNEQFFGPGTRLTVL.

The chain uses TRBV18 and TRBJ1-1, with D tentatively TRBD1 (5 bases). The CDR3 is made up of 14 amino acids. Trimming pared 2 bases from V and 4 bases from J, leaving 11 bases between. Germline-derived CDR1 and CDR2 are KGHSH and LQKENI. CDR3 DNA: TGTGCCAGCTCACCAGGGACTGGGGGCACTGAAGCTTTCTTT. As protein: CASSPGTGGTEAFF.

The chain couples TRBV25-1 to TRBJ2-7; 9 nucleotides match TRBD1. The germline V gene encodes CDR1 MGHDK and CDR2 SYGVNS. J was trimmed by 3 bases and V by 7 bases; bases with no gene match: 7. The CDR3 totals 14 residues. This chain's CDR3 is CASNPGTGLYEQYF. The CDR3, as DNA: TGTGCCAGCAATCCCGGGACAGGGCTCTACGAGCAGTACTTC.

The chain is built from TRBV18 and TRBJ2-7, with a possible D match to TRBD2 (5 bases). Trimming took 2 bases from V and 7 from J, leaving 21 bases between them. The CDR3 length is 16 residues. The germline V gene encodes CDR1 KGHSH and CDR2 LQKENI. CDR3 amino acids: CASSPTTDGGRGEQYF. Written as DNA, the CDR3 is TGTGCCAGCTCACCAACTACCGACGGAGGCCGAGGGGAGCAGTACTTC.

The CDR3 DNA reads as TGTGCCAGCAGTTACTACGGCAGGGTAGCCGATTCACCCCTCCACTTT. Residues: CASSYYGRVADSPLHF. J is TRBJ1-6 and V is TRBV28; possible D gene TRBD1, 5 bases. The CDR3 has 16 amino acids. CDR1 and CDR2 from the germline V gene are MDHEN and SYDVKM. V was cut by 4 bases and J by 8 bases, with 18 bases left in between.

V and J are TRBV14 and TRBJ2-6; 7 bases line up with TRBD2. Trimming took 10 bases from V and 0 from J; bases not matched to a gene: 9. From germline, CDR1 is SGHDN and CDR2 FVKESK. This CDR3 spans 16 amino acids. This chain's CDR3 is CATRGRGVSGANVLTF. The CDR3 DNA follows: TGTGCCACCAGAGGGAGGGGCGTCTCTGGGGCCAACGTCCTGACTTTC. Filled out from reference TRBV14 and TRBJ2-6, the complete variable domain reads EAGVTQFPSHSVIEKGQTVTLRCDPISGHDNLYWYRRVMGKEIKFLLHFVKESKQDESGMPNNRFLAERTGGTYSTLKVQPAELEDSGVYFCATRGRGVSGANVLTFGAGSRLTVL.

The CDR3 DNA reads as TGCAGCGTGGATTCGGGACTAGCGGGGGTATACAATGAGCAGTTCTTC. It specifies CSVDSGLAGVYNEQFF. V and J are TRBV29-1 and TRBJ2-1, with 14 positions matching TRBD2. Germline V CDR1 and CDR2: SQVTM, ANQGSEA. The length of the CDR3 is 16 residues. Trimming cost V 6 bases and J 4 bases; bases outside gene matches: 8.

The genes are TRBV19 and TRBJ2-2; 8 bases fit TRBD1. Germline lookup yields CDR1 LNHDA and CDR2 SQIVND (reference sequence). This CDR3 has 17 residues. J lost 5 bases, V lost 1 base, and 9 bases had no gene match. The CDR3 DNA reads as TGTGCCAGTAGTATAGGAACAGGGGGGTTAGATACCGGGGAGCTGTTTTTT. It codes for CASSIGTGGLDTGELFF.

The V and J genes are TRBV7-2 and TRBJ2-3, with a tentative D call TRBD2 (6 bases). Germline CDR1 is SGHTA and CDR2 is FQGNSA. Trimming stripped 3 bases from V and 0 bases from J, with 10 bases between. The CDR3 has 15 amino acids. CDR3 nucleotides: TGTGCCAGCAGCTTCGTAGCGGACAGCACAGATACGCAGTATTTT. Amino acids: CASSFVADSTDTQYF.

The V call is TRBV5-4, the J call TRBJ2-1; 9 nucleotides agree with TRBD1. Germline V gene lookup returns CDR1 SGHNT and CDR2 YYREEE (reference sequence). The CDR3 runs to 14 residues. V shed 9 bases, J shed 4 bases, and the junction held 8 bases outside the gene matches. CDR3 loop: CATRGGTGYNEQFF. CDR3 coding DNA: TGTGCCACCCGTGGAGGGACAGGGTACAATGAGCAGTTCTTC.

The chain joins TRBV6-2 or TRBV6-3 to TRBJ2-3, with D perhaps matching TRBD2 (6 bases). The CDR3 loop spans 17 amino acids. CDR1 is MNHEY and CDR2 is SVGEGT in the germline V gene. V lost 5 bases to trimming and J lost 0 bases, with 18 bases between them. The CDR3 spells CASSQLPGDISTDTQYF. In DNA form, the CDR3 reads TGTGCCAGCAGTCAGCTTCCGGGAGACATCAGCACAGATACGCAGTATTTT.

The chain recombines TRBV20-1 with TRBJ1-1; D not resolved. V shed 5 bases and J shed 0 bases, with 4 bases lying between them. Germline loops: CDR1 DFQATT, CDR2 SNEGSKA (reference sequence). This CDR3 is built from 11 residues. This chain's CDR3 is CSAPMNTEAFF. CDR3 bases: TGCAGTGCTCCCATGAACACTGAAGCTTTCTTT.

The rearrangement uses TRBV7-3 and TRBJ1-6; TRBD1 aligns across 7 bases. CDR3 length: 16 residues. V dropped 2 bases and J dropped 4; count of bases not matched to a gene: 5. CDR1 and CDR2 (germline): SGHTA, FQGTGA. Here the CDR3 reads CASSLGGGRYNSPLHF. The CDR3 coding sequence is TGTGCCAGCAGCTTAGGAGGGGGCCGGTATAATTCACCCCTCCACTTT. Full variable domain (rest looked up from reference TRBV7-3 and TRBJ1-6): GAGVSQTPSNKVTEKGKYVELRCDPISGHTALYWYRQSLGQGPEFLIYFQGTGAADDSGLPNDRFFAVRPEGSVSTLKIQRTERGDSAVYLCASSLGGGRYNSPLHFGNGTRLTVT.

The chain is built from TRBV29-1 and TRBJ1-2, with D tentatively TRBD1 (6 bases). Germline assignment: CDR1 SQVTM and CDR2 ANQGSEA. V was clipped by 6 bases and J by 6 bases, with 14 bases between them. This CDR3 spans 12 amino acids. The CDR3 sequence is CSVRVGGHGYTF. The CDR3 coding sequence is TGCAGCGTCCGAGTCGGGGGGCATGGCTACACCTTC. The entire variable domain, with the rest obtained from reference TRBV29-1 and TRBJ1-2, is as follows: SAVISQKPSRDICQRGTSLTIQCQVDSQVTMMFWYRQQPGQSLTLIATANQGSEATYESGFVIDKFPISRPNLTFSTLTVSNMSPEDSSIYLCSVRVGGHGYTFGSGTRLTVV.

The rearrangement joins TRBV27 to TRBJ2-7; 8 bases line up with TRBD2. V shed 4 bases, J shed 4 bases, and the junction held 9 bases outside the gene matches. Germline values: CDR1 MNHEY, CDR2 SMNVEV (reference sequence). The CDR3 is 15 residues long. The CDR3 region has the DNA TGTGCCAGCAGTTACCTTGGCGGGGGGACTTACGAGCAGTACTTC. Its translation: CASSYLGGGTYEQYF.

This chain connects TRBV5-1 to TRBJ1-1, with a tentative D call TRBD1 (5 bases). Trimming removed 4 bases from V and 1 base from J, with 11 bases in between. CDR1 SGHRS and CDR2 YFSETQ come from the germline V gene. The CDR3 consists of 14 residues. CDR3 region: CASSTAGGNTEAFF. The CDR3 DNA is TGCGCCAGCAGCACGGCCGGGGGGAACACTGAAGCTTTCTTT.

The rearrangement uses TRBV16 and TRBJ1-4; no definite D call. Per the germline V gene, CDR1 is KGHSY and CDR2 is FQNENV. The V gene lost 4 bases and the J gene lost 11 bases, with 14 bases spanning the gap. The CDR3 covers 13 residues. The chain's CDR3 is CASSPSEGSKLFF. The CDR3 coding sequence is TGTGCCAGCAGCCCAAGTGAAGGGAGCAAACTGTTTTTT.

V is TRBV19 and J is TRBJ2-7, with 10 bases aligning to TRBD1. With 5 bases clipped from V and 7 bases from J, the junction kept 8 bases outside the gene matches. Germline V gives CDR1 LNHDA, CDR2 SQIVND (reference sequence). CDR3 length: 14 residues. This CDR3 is CASSPRQGAWEQYF. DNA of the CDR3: TGTGCCAGTAGTCCTCGACAGGGGGCTTGGGAGCAGTACTTC.

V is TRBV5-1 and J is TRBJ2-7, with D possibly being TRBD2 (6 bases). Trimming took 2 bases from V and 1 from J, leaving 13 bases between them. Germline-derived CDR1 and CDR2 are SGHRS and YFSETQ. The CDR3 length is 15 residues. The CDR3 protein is CASSLIDSGSYEQYF. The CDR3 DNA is TGCGCCAGCAGCTTAATAGATAGCGGATCCTACGAGCAGTACTTC.